This paragraph reports one T cell receptor (beta chain). This entry belongs to a study of blood T cell repertoires in COVID-19. Study-wide context: Spain, Italy and the United States supplied samples that represented acute and convalescent COVID-19. Sources were T cells, B-cell-depleted T cells, or PBMCs; the material itself was cDNA or gDNA.

In the source study's methods: For nucleated cells, counts were estimated from reference gene primer amplification. The repertoire was sequenced with immunoSEQ multiplex PCR; TCRdb's copy has only in-frame clones and lacks some. V and J calls plus clone size are reproduced from that table; the DNA served to infer D and trimming. The sample contains 40,000 to 50,000 clones, 89% of which appear only once. CDR1 MNHNY and CDR2 SVGAGI come from the germline V gene (reference sequence). This CDR3 comprises 13 residues. With 5 bases removed from V and 6 bases from J, the gap between germline ends came to 14 bases.

The sequence came from a human donor in a cohort sampled during active COVID-19. The chain has TRBV6-6 and TRBJ2-7; TRBD2 is a possible D gene (6 bases). Sequencing was done on a sample of peripheral blood. The CDR3 sequence is CASSPGTPVEQYF. The CDR3 DNA sequence: TGTGCCAGCAGTCCCGGGACTCCCGTCGAGCAGTACTTC.